The source of this TCR beta chain is a study of response to subunit inactivated influenza vaccine listed by TCRdb under 2018. For the wider study: Deep quantitative profiling of the T cell receptor repertoire was used in the study to follow responses to a trivalent subunit inactivated influenza vaccine. On the study overall, not on this receptor specifically: It was suggested by the authors that each seasonal influenza vaccination may recruit only a limited number of new T cells.

The library was made by RT-PCR. The sequencer was an Illumina HiSeq 2500. The public sequencing data were trimmed at Q25 with fastp and processed into clonotypes with MiXCR by TCRdb, which kept only in-frame beta chains. A single entry per CDR3 protein holds the most common genes and DNA from its merged rows. The sample table contains about 570,000 distinct CDR3 sequences; only one count was recorded for roughly 10% of them. The ten largest account for about 9.4% of the sample. Reading the germline V gene gives CDR1 SGHTA and CDR2 FQGNSA. Inclusive of the bounding cysteine and phenylalanine, the CDR3 is 15 residues long. Of all the DNA, just the CDR3 is kept, 45 bases in frame from base 1. V drops 1 base and J drops 0 bases, leaving 10 bases in between. This clonotype has more than one count but fewer than ten. This receptor's antigen is unknown. Nothing much larger sits one base from this clone, and base qualities are not available.

This sequence was found in a man aged 50-59 years who received an inactivated influenza vaccine. Donor details come from another sample of the same person, matched by shared clones. The chain employs TRBV7-2 and TRBJ2-7; TRBD2 is perhaps the D gene, given 6 matching bases. The sequenced sample was PBMCs from blood, obtained on the day of vaccination. Here the CDR3 is given as CASSLVFGSSYEQYF. The DNA reads as follows: TGTGCCAGCAGCTTAGTTTTCGGGAGCTCCTACGAGCAGTACTTC.